These 12 T cell receptor beta chains were all obtained from the same sample, sequenced in a study of tumor-infiltrating lymphocytes in primary liver carcinoma (dated by TCRdb to the late 2010s). TRIzol reagent was used to extract blood RNA from unsorted whole blood, while the DNeasy Blood & Tissue kit provided the germline DNA. Sequencing took place on an Illumina HiSeq 2500. A constant-region primer and ProtoScript II reverse transcriptase were used to reverse-transcribe TCRbeta-specific cDNA from roughly 480 ng total RNA. Construction of the TCRbeta libraries relied on three nested rounds of multiplex PCR, following a slightly modified ARM-PCR procedure. Each of the first two PCR rounds ran for around 11 cycles and used multiplex TRBV1-TRBV30 forward primers together with a Cbeta reverse primer. Using fastp trimming at Q25 and MiXCR clonotype assembly, TCRdb reanalyzed the public sequencing data and kept in-frame beta chains. All rows with the same CDR3 protein become a single entry with the most common DNA and genes. Within this sample are 200,000 or so distinct CDR3 sequences, with less than 75% of them counted one time only. The ten largest clones add up to roughly 6.4% of the sample.

Sequencing input: peripheral blood. Receptor source: a woman aged 55-70 years with primary liver carcinoma and hepatitis B virus infection.

This clonotype was seen repeatedly, ten times or more. The chain couples TRBV11-1 to TRBJ2-3; D might be TRBD1 (5 bases). The length of the CDR3 is 15 residues. V was clipped by 2 bases and J by 3 bases, with 12 bases between them. The germline V gene has CDR1 SGHAT and CDR2 FQDESV (reference sequence). CDR3 region: CASSLLAGKTDTQYF. Here the CDR3 DNA reads TGTGCCAGCAGCTTATTGGCAGGGAAGACAGATACGCAGTATTTT.

Remarks on this clonotype: A read error may explain this, as a much larger clone is one base away. The rearrangement links TRBV29-1 to TRBJ1-1; D not resolved. Germline CDR1 is SQVTM and CDR2 is ANQGSEA. The CDR3 loop spans 12 amino acids. The CDR3 protein is CSVAPTNTEASF. The CDR3 coding sequence is TGCAGCGTTGCACCCACTAACACTGAAGCTTCCTTT.

In the case of this clonotype: A much larger clonotype is one base distant, so this may be a read error. The chain joins TRBV6-2 or TRBV6-3 to TRBJ2-3, with D unclear. CDR3 length: 13 residues. Germline CDR1 MNHEY, CDR2 SVGEGT. The CDR3 spells CAGSYADVVTQYF. The CDR3 DNA is TGTGCCGGCAGTTACGCTGACGTGGTTACGCAGTATTTT.

This clonotype was found a few times. The chain is built from TRBV28 and TRBJ1-2; D unclear. The germline gives CDR1 MDHEN, CDR2 SYDVKM. This CDR3 spans 13 amino acids. V shed 2 bases and J shed 3 bases, with 7 bases lying between them. CDR3 sequence reads: CASSLKKYYGYTF. CDR3 sequence (DNA): TGTGCCAGCAGTTTAAAAAAATACTATGGCTACACCTTC.

The chain is built from TRBV10-1 and TRBJ2-7, with D possibly TRBD1 on 6 matching bases. The ends were cut back, 4 bases at V and 6 bases at J, with 13 bases in the middle. The CDR3 has 13 amino acids. Per germline, CDR1 WNHNN and CDR2 SYGVQD (reference sequence). CDR3 region: CASSGQDWTEQYF. The CDR3 DNA reads as TGCGCCAGCAGTGGACAGGACTGGACCGAGCAGTACTTC.

This clonotype came up a few times. CDR3 in DNA: TGCAGTGTTCAGGACAGCCACAATGAGCAGTTCTTC. It codes for CSVQDSHNEQFF. The rearrangement joins TRBV29-1 to TRBJ2-1; TRBD1 might be the D (6 bases). CDR1 and CDR2 (germline): SQVTM, ANQGSEA. The CDR3 spans 12 residues.

This clonotype was picked up a small number of times. Given a much more abundant clone one base away, this may be a read error. The chain links TRBV29-1 to TRBJ1-2; D may be TRBD1 (6 bases). The CDR3 consists of 13 residues. Germline CDR1 and CDR2: SQVTM and ANQGSEA. The V end lost 7 bases, the J end lost 2 bases, and 14 bases lay between the germline ends. The CDR3 nucleotides are TGCAGCGGTTACAAGGGGGTCAACTATGGCTACACCTTC. Amino acids: CSGYKGVNYGYTF. Full variable domain (remainder filled in from reference TRBV29-1 and TRBJ1-2): SAVISQKPSRDICQRGTSLTIQCQVDSQVTMMFWYRQQPGQSLTLIATANQGSEATYESGFVIDKFPISRPNLTFSTLTVSNMSPEDSSIYLCSGYKGVNYGYTFGSGTRLTVV.

Note on this clonotype: Possible read error: a much larger clone is one base away. The V and J genes are TRBV6-2 or TRBV6-3 and TRBJ2-7; 8 positions match TRBD2. CDR1 and CDR2 from the germline V gene are MNHEY and SVGEGT. The CDR3 is 15 residues long. CDR3 region: CATRRTGRGGGEQYF. For the CDR3, the DNA is TGTGCGACCAGGCGGACGGGACGGGGGGGTGGCGAGCAGTACTTC.

This clonotype was detected only a few times. V gene TRBV12-3 or TRBV12-4 combines with J gene TRBJ1-6, with D possibly TRBD1 on 5 matching bases. This CDR3 comprises 14 residues. The germline V and J ends were trimmed by 3 bases and 5 bases, with 8 bases remaining between them. The CDR3 nucleotides read TGTGCCAGCAGTTTCCAGGGTCATAATTCACCCCTCCACTTT. This encodes CASSFQGHNSPLHF.

Note on this clonotype: Germline and junction disagree at one end, which may indicate a read error. V and J are TRBV11-2 and TRBJ2-2; the D gene is possibly TRBD2 (5 bases). Germline CDR1 is SGHAT and CDR2 is FQNNGV. The CDR3 is made up of 15 amino acids. This CDR3 is CVSSPPQGPTGKLFF. CDR3 in DNA: TGTGTCAGCAGCCCTCCGCAAGGACCTACCGGGAAGCTGTTTTTT.

This clonotype was seen many times. The genes are TRBV12-3 or TRBV12-4 and TRBJ1-1, with 9 bases matching TRBD1. J gave up 4 bases and V 3 bases, and 3 bases lay outside the gene matches. The CDR3 extends over 14 amino acids. CDR3 in DNA: TGTGCCAGCAGTTTTAGGACAGGGGTCACTGAAGCTTTCTTT. Protein product: CASSFRTGVTEAFF.

In regard to this clonotype: With a much larger clone just one base away, this may be a read error. In nucleotides, the CDR3 is TGTGCCAGCAGCACCCGGGACGGATACAATGGGCAGTTCTTC. Translated, it gives CASSTRDGYNGQFF. The chain combines TRBV13 with TRBJ2-1, with D perhaps being TRBD1 or TRBD2 (5 bases each). The CDR3 extends over 14 amino acids. Germline lookup yields CDR1 PRHDT and CDR2 FYEKMQ (reference sequence).